Included here is one T cell receptor beta chain sequence, with context. There is no known antigen for this receptor. No quality values exist for individual bases; no much larger clone is one base distant. The intended sense of this specimen's time point label: baseline before oral tofacitinib. From alopecia areata patients, peripheral blood was collected along with lesional scalp punch biopsies. PBMCs were separated by density centrifugation and stained for CD3, CD4 and CD8, after which CD4+ and CD8+ T cells were sorted on a FACSAria. The sample originates from a study of CD8+ T cells in alopecia areata (dated by TCRdb to about 2018). Describing the broader study: Treated patients were enrolled in an open-label pilot trial of oral tofacitinib, 5 to 10 mg twice daily, for moderate-to-severe alopecia areata. High-throughput TCRbeta sequencing was used to examine T cell clonal expansion in alopecia areata in both the C3H/HeJ mouse model and human patients. TCRbeta CDR3 regions were amplified by immunoSEQ multiplex PCR using 35 Vbeta forward and 13 Jbeta reverse primers. RNA was obtained with the PAXgene miRNA kit for fixed scalp, the miRNeasy kit for PBMCs, and the RNeasy kit for mouse skin. Human TCRbeta sequencing covered scalp tissue and sorted CD4+ and CD8+ peripheral blood T cells from patchy and totalis/universalis alopecia areata patients and healthy controls. Scalp clonality was compared across normal scalp (n=4), patchy alopecia areata scalp (n=8), and alopecia totalis/universalis scalp (n=8). Biopsies were taken from tofacitinib-treated patients at baseline and at 4 and 24 weeks of treatment, and a later scalp biopsy was taken in several of the tofacitinib-treated patients. Tofacitinib was given for 6 to 18 months, followed by 6 months of follow-up off drug to assess delayed response and recurrence.

Receptor amplification or capture employed the immunoSEQ multiplex PCR assay. RNA was extracted from all samples and reverse transcribed into cDNA, which served as template for TCR sequencing. First-strand cDNA was synthesized using SuperScript III with a 2:1 mix of oligo-dT and random hexamers. A synthetic immune receptor repertoire was used to assess amplification bias, and residual bias was removed computationally. In the source study's methods: After raw reads were preprocessed to remove errors, the CDR3 was defined following IMGT conventions as running from the conserved cysteine to phenylalanine. To get clonality, Shannon entropy was normalized by log2 of the number of productive unique TCRs and the result was subtracted from 1. Whether each scalp clone was CD4 or CD8 was inferred by checking scalp TCRbeta sequences against the CD4 and CD8 repertoires from sorted blood. The immuneACCESS repertoire file appears here via TCRdb, limited to in-frame rearrangements. These files lack a portion of the clones; in checked studies, under half of the deficit traces to unresolved V genes, and the cause of the others is not known. For V, J and clone size, that table is used; D and trimming come from the DNA. The sample data list 110,000 to 150,000 clones, and roughly 62% of these were observed just once. The ten largest clones add up to around 6.6% of the sample.

The CDR3 runs 12 amino acids, cysteine and phenylalanine included. The only DNA kept is the CDR3, 36 bases in frame from the first base. Sequences SGHTA (CDR1) and FQGNSA (CDR2) are obtained from the germline V gene. The germline ends are 4 bases apart after V is trimmed by 2 bases and J by 6 bases. Overall study outcomes, separate from this receptor: Scalp TCR repertoire analysis is complicated because resident alphabeta T cells in normal human skin are also sequenced, whereas mouse skin is dominated by gammadelta T cells. Compared with normal scalp, lesional scalp had higher clonality and more expanded CD8+ clones, particularly in alopecia totalis/universalis, a pattern that suggests antigenic drive. Shared TCR sequences between patients were less evident than in mice, which may be partly attributable to HLA diversity in the patient population.

This material consisted of CD4+ T cells sorted from blood, taken at week 0. The clonotype comes from a human donor with alopecia areata. The chain uses TRBV7-2 and TRBJ2-2; the D gene cannot be resolved reliably. For the CDR3, the sequence is CASSLFAGELFF. The DNA reads TGTGCCAGCAGCTTATTCGCCGGGGAGCTGTTTTTT.